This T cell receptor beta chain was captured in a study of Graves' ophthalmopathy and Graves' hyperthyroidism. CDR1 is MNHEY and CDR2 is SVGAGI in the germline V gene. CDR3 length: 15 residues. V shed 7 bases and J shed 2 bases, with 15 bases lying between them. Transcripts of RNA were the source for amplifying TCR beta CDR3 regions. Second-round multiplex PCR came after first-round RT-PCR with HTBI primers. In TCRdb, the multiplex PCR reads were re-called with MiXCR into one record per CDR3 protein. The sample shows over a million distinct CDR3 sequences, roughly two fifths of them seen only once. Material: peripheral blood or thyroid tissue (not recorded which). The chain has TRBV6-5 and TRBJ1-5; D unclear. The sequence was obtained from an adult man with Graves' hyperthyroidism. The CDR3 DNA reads TGTGCCAGCACTCAAGACCGGAGGGGCAATCAGCCCCAGCATTTT. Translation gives CASTQDRRGNQPQHF.